This record covers a single TCR beta chain. Antigen unknown. This specimen belongs to a study of cytomegalovirus exposure and HLA in healthy donors. CDR3 length: 14 amino acids. The V and J ends lost 3 bases and 6 bases, in that order; junction bases with no gene match: 5. Germline assignment: CDR1 SGHTA and CDR2 FQGTGA. Findings and caveats of the study: Previously analyzed data showed that most TCR beta V segments were productive at a frequency of about 87% or about 30%. More than 15,000 TCR beta sequences were associated with HLA alleles at 0.05 false discovery rate in a later analysis.

Primers for the PCR totalled 60 Vbeta and 13 Jbeta. The repertoire was sequenced with immunoSEQ multiplex PCR; TCRdb's copy has only in-frame clones and lacks some. This table holds roughly 170,000 clones, around 83% found once. Sequencing was done on a sample of PBMCs. The sequence came from a man aged 45 to 65 in good health and CMV-seronegative. This rearrangement joins TRBV7-3 to TRBJ1-5, with 7 nucleotides matching TRBD1. The CDR3 protein is CASSFGQAGQPQHF. As DNA, the CDR3 is TGTGCCAGCAGCTTTGGACAGGCCGGTCAGCCCCAGCATTTT. Filled out from reference TRBV7-3 and TRBJ1-5, the complete variable domain reads GAGVSQTPSNKVTEKGKYVELRCDPISGHTALYWYRQSLGQGPEFLIYFQGTGAADDSGLPNDRFFAVRPEGSVSTLKIQRTERGDSAVYLCASSFGQAGQPQHFGDGTRLSIL.